One and the same sample provided the 7 T cell receptor beta chains below, sequenced in a study of T cells in Graves' hyperthyroidism and ophthalmopathy. Researchers took RNA transcripts and amplified the TCR beta CDR3 regions from them. The study used the HTBI primer set for a first-round RT-PCR of the TCR CDR3. TCRdb re-called the multiplex PCR reads through MiXCR, storing one row per CDR3 protein. The repertoire holds roughly 500,000 distinct CDR3 sequences, approximately 16% seen once, with 25% to 30% in the top ten. Sequenced material: blood. All receptors derive from a woman aged 25 to 39 with Graves' ophthalmopathy.

This chain joins TRBV6-1 and TRBJ1-4; no reliable D call. The germline V gene has CDR1 MNHNS and CDR2 SASEGT. The CDR3 contains 14 residues. V was pared by 5 bases and J by 8 bases, with 15 bases between. For the CDR3, the DNA is TGTGCCAGCAGTTATGGGAACACCGGGGAAAAACTGTTTTTT. It codes for CASSYGNTGEKLFF.

The chain uses TRBV24-1 and TRBJ2-5, with a tentative D call TRBD2 (5 bases). The V gene lost 3 bases and the J gene lost 1 base, with 11 bases spanning the gap. Germline values: CDR1 KGHDR, CDR2 SFDVKD. This CDR3 spans 15 amino acids. The CDR3 region is CATSDPTSIQETQYF. The CDR3 DNA follows: TGTGCCACCAGTGATCCTACTAGTATCCAAGAGACCCAGTACTTC.

J is TRBJ2-2 and V is TRBV7-2; 10 bases map to TRBD2. V was clipped by 8 bases and J by 3 bases; unmatched bases: 6. In germline, CDR1 is SGHTA, CDR2 FQGNSA. CDR3 length: 15 amino acids. The CDR3 DNA reads TGTGCCAGCGGACACGGACTAGCGGACACCGGGGAGCTGTTTTTT. Its protein product is CASGHGLADTGELFF.

This clonotype was counted only a few times. The CDR3 loop reads CAPGQSYNEQFF. As DNA, the CDR3 is TGTGCCCCCGGACAATCCTACAATGAGCAGTTCTTC. This chain links TRBV30 with TRBJ2-1, with a possible D match to TRBD1 (5 bases). V was shortened by 8 bases and J by 1 base, with 9 bases between the two germline ends. In germline, CDR1 is GTSNPN, CDR2 SVGIG (reference sequence). The CDR3 totals 12 residues.

The genes are TRBV27 and TRBJ2-3, with TRBD2 as a possible D gene (6 bases). Germline V gene lookup returns CDR1 MNHEY and CDR2 SMNVEV (reference sequence). V was clipped by 8 bases and J by 5 bases, with 14 bases between them. This CDR3 comprises 13 residues. The CDR3 nucleotides are TGTGCCAGCGCTAGGCGGGAACTAGATACGCAGTATTTT. It yields the protein CASARRELDTQYF.

This clonotype was seen ten or more times. The V gene is TRBV3-1, the J gene TRBJ2-7, with D maybe TRBD2 (5 bases). The length of the CDR3 is 11 residues. Germline V lookup: CDR1 LGHDT, CDR2 YNNKEL (reference sequence). V dropped 4 bases and J dropped 7 bases, with 8 bases sitting between them. CDR3 coding DNA: TGTGCCAGCAGCCGTTCGGGAGAGCAGTACTTC. This gives the protein CASSRSGEQYF.

This clonotype was counted a few times. The V and J genes are TRBV6-1 and TRBJ2-1; D uncertain. Germline values: CDR1 MNHNS, CDR2 SASEGT. This CDR3 contains 11 residues. Trimming took off 5 bases at V and 12 bases at J, with 11 bases between the two ends. The CDR3 DNA sequence: TGTGCCAGCAGTTCCAACTTAGGGCAGTTCTTC. Protein: CASSSNLGQFF.